Presented here are 21 T cell receptor beta chains from one specimen sequenced in a study of OX40 agonist ivuxolimab in advanced cancers. Data came from immunoSEQ multiplex PCR; TCRdb stores just in-frame clones and leaves some out. The data show approximately 74,000 clones, around nine tenths seen once. The sequencing here drew on CD4+ or CD8+ T cells sorted from blood, taken in a trial of the OX40 agonist ivuxolimab. The source of these receptors is an adult with an advanced solid tumor such as melanoma, head and neck, liver or kidney cancer.

The CDR3 region has the DNA TGTGCCAGCTCACCACTAGCGGGCGCCCACTACGAGCAGTACTTC. Protein: CASSPLAGAHYEQYF. The V gene is TRBV18, the J gene TRBJ2-7; 7 positions match TRBD2. V gave up 1 base and J gave up 3 bases; unmatched junction bases: 6. Germline assignment: CDR1 KGHSH and CDR2 LQKENI. CDR3 size: 15 residues.

V gene TRBV11-2 combines with J gene TRBJ2-3; a possible D gene is TRBD2 (5 bases). The germline gives CDR1 SGHAT, CDR2 FQNNGV. The ends were cut back, 4 bases at V and 1 base at J, with 12 bases in the middle. The CDR3 runs to 15 residues. This CDR3 is CASSSVRVGTDTQYF. The CDR3 DNA reads as TGTGCCAGCAGCTCGGTGAGGGTGGGCACAGATACGCAGTATTTT.

The V gene is TRBV4-3, the J gene TRBJ1-3; the match to TRBD1 covers 10 bases. Germline loops: CDR1 LGHNA, CDR2 YSLEER. V dropped 4 bases and J dropped 2; count of bases not matched to a gene: 14. The CDR3 spans 19 residues. CDR3 in DNA: TGCGCCAGCAGCCGACAAATTACTGGGGGACAGGGGACTGGAAACACCATATATTTT. Translated: CASSRQITGGQGTGNTIYF.

The V gene is TRBV6-5, the J gene TRBJ2-7; D might be TRBD1 or TRBD2, each matching 5 bases. Germline loops: CDR1 MNHEY, CDR2 SVGAGI. The CDR3 totals 13 residues. V shed 3 bases and J shed 2 bases, with 8 bases lying between them. CDR3 bases: TGTGCCAGCAGTTATGGGGGACCCTACGAGCAGTACTTC. This translates into CASSYGGPYEQYF.

This clone has only one observation. The genes are TRBV21-1 and TRBJ1-1. TRBV21-1 corresponds to a pseudogene. The CDR3 consists of 14 residues. The CDR3 DNA reads TGTGCCCCCTCTATCCGAGCGATGAACACTGAAGCTTTCTTT. This gives the protein CAPSIRAMNTEAFF.

The chain joins TRBV4-3 to TRBJ2-7; no clear D gene. The CDR3 length is 14 residues. V was pared by 2 bases and J by 4 bases, with 12 bases between. The germline V gene encodes CDR1 LGHNA and CDR2 YSLEER. This chain's CDR3 is CASSQSPTDYEQYF. The CDR3 DNA sequence: TGCGCCAGCAGCCAAAGTCCCACAGATTACGAGCAGTACTTC.

The gene calls are TRBV19 and TRBJ2-7; 9 bases line up with TRBD1. The length of the CDR3 is 14 residues. From germline, CDR1 is LNHDA and CDR2 SQIVND (reference sequence). V lost 3 bases and J lost 5; bases outside the gene matches: 5. The CDR3 is CASSIRDRADEQYF. CDR3 nucleotides: TGTGCCAGTAGTATTCGGGACAGGGCTGACGAGCAGTACTTC.

This rearrangement joins TRBV5-1 to TRBJ2-5, with D perhaps TRBD2 (6 bases). The germline V gene encodes CDR1 SGHRS and CDR2 YFSETQ. The CDR3 totals 14 residues. Between the trimmed V and J ends, which lost 0 bases and 4 bases, there was a span of 10 bases. The DNA for the CDR3 is TGCGCCAGCAGCTTGGTAGGGCGGGGAGAGACCCAGTACTTC. Amino acid sequence: CASSLVGRGETQYF.

This chain links TRBV6-5 with TRBJ2-1; D ambiguous. Germline V gene sequence: CDR1 MNHEY, CDR2 SVGAGI. The CDR3 is 11 residues long. Trimming shortened V by 4 bases and J by 8 bases, and 6 bases separated the two germline ends. The CDR3: CASSSLHEQFF. The CDR3 DNA reads as TGTGCCAGCAGTTCTCTCCATGAGCAGTTCTTC.

The V gene is TRBV7-2, the J gene TRBJ1-1; 7 nucleotides agree with TRBD1. The CDR3 contains 14 residues. In germline, CDR1 is SGHTA, CDR2 FQGNSA. V was clipped by 3 bases and J by 4 bases; unmatched bases: 5. CDR3 nucleotides: TGTGCCAGCAGCTTCCAGGGGGGAGGCACTGAAGCTTTCTTT. The encoded protein is CASSFQGGGTEAFF.

V is TRBV28 and J is TRBJ2-7, with TRBD1 matching over 10 bases. CDR1 and CDR2 from the germline V gene are MDHEN and SYDVKM. Unmatched junction bases numbered 5, after V lost 4 bases and J lost 5 bases. This CDR3 has 14 amino acids. The CDR3 nucleotides read TGTGCCAGCAGTTCCCCGGGACAGGGGAACGAGCAGTACTTC. Amino acid sequence: CASSSPGQGNEQYF.

This chain joins TRBV5-1 and TRBJ2-1; 11 positions agree with TRBD2. Germline CDR1 SGHRS, CDR2 YFSETQ. This CDR3 spans 15 amino acids. Trimming at V came to 4 bases and at J to 8 bases, leaving 8 bases not matched to a gene. The CDR3 loop is CASSPIAGGRDEQFF. CDR3 coding DNA: TGCGCCAGCAGCCCGATAGCGGGAGGGCGAGATGAGCAGTTCTTC.

This clone appeared a single time. The gene calls are TRBV27 and TRBJ2-6; D is ambiguous. Trimming removed 5 bases from V and 0 bases from J, with 5 bases in between. Germline CDR1 and CDR2: MNHEY and SMNVEV (reference sequence). This CDR3 is 14 amino acids long. CDR3 sequence: CASSTSSGANVLTF. CDR3 bases: TGTGCCAGCAGTACGAGCTCTGGGGCCAACGTCCTGACTTTC.

V is TRBV7-2 and J is TRBJ2-5; possible D gene TRBD2, 6 bases. The CDR3 length is 16 residues. Germline V gene data show CDR1 as SGHTA and CDR2 as FQGNSA. Deletions cut 5 bases from V and 9 bases from J, with 25 bases between. The CDR3 here is CASSPPGPTPGEAQYF. CDR3 bases: TGTGCCAGCAGCCCTCCGGGACCCACGCCGGGGGAGGCCCAGTACTTC.

This clone has a handful of counts. The rearrangement links TRBV28 to TRBJ1-5; 8 nucleotides agree with TRBD1. The CDR3 extends over 15 amino acids. J lost 4 bases, V lost 7 bases, and 9 bases had no gene match. Germline V lookup: CDR1 MDHEN, CDR2 SYDVKM. Written as DNA, the CDR3 is TGTGCCAGCACTACACAGGGGGGAAGGAATCAGCCCCAGCATTTT. It translates to CASTTQGGRNQPQHF.

J is TRBJ2-5 and V is TRBV19; 10 bases line up with TRBD1. After removal of 4 bases from V and 7 bases from J, the junction contained 18 bases not matched to a gene. The CDR3 consists of 18 residues. The germline CDR1 and CDR2 sequences are LNHDA and SQIVND (reference sequence). CDR3 DNA sequence: TGTGCCAGTAGTACAAGACAGGGGGCGAAGTACTCATCACCGACCCAGTACTTC. Protein: CASSTRQGAKYSSPTQYF.

The V call is TRBV6-5, the J call TRBJ1-6; D is possibly TRBD1 (6 bases). There are 15 residues in the CDR3. CDR1 and CDR2 from the germline V gene are MNHEY and SVGAGI. Trimming took off 6 bases at V and 4 bases at J, with 13 bases between the two ends. The CDR3 protein is CASRRPQGYNSPLHF. The DNA for the CDR3 is TGTGCCAGCAGACGACCACAGGGATATAATTCACCCCTCCACTTT.

The chain employs TRBV4-2 and TRBJ2-7, with no clear D. The CDR3 has 15 amino acids. The germline CDR1 and CDR2 sequences are LGHNA and YNFKEQ. Trimming took 3 bases from V and 0 from J, leaving 12 bases between them. The CDR3 bases are TGTGCCAGCAGCCAGGATGGCGGAGACTCCTACGAGCAGTACTTC. As protein: CASSQDGGDSYEQYF.

The chain uses TRBV4-3 and TRBJ2-2; the D gene is possibly TRBD1 (6 bases). The length of the CDR3 is 14 residues. Germline V gives CDR1 LGHNA, CDR2 YSLEER. V lost 0 bases, J lost 7 bases, and 9 bases lay in between. The CDR3: CASSQDPGVGELFF. Written as DNA, the CDR3 is TGCGCCAGCAGCCAAGATCCAGGGGTCGGGGAGCTGTTTTTT.

The chain has TRBV25-1 and TRBJ1-2; D unclear. Trimming cost V 1 base and J 4 bases, with 16 bases left between them. The CDR3 covers 16 residues. Germline CDR1 reads MGHDK; CDR2 reads SYGVNS. The CDR3 DNA reads TGTGCCAGCAGTGAATCGCCTGGTCGGCCTAGCTATGGCTACACCTTC. It yields the protein CASSESPGRPSYGYTF.

The chain carries TRBV7-7 and TRBJ2-1; D not resolved. This CDR3 contains 13 residues. Germline V gives CDR1 SSHAT, CDR2 FNYEAQ (reference sequence). Deletions cut 5 bases from V and 6 bases from J, with 11 bases between. The DNA of the CDR3 is TGTGCCAGCAGCCTAGGAGCTTTCAATGAGCAGTTCTTC. Protein: CASSLGAFNEQFF.